This TCR beta chain was profiled in a study of blood T cell repertoires in COVID-19. Across the whole study: Sites in the United States, Italy and Spain provided acute and convalescent COVID-19 samples.

Produced via immunoSEQ multiplex PCR; TCRdb's table is partial and in-frame only. The table shows some 70,000 clones, with around 86% occurring only once. The germline V gene has CDR1 MDHEN and CDR2 SYDVKM. The ends were cut back, 5 bases at V and 6 bases at J, with 20 bases in the middle. This CDR3 is built from 16 residues. This clone was observed once. This TCR was recovered from a man aged 30 to 45 with acute or convalescent COVID-19. The J gene is TRBJ2-1, the V gene TRBV28; tentative D call: TRBD2 (6 bases). Sequences were obtained from peripheral blood. The CDR3 nucleotides are TGTGCCAGCAGTCTCCTAACGACTAGTGACGCCAATGAGCAGTTCTTC. It yields the protein CASSLLTTSDANEQFF.